This T cell receptor beta chain was sequenced during a study of vaccination effects on CD4 cells after COVID-19. This table comes from immunoSEQ multiplex PCR, and its TCRdb copy is limited to in-frame clones, with some not included. Of tens of thousands of clones in the sample, roughly 74% were seen once. CDR1 and CDR2 (germline): SSHAT, FNYEAQ (reference sequence). The CDR3 loop spans 15 amino acids. Once cultured for 9 to 11 days, the cells underwent separation to obtain CD4+ T cells. Participants got two doses of BNT162b2 or mRNA-1273 vaccine. In its sample, this clone was seen once. Its antigen is unidentified. The junction departs from germline at one end; a sequencing error may be responsible.

The chain uses TRBV7-7 and TRBJ2-5; 7 positions match TRBD1. The sample consisted of CD4+ T cells from PBMCs cultured without peptide, taken after COVID-19 vaccination. The source of this sequence is a human donor who received a COVID-19 vaccine. The DNA for the CDR3 is TGTGCTAGCAGCTTTGGCAGGGGGTCGGGCGAGACCCAGTACTTC. Translation: CASSFGRGSGETQYF.